This record covers a single T cell receptor (beta chain). These data belong to a study of blood T cell repertoires in COVID-19. The wider study: Whether acute or convalescent, the COVID-19 samples came from the United States, Italy and Spain.

CDR3 length: 15 amino acids. The germline CDR1 and CDR2 sequences are LGHDT and YNNKEL (reference sequence). Trimming left V 5 bases short and J 2 bases short, with 15 bases between. Data came from immunoSEQ multiplex PCR; TCRdb stores just in-frame clones and leaves some out. This sample carries about 90,000 clones, roughly nine tenths of them seen once, and the ten largest clones take under 2%. The specimen sequenced was peripheral blood. The chain employs TRBV3-1 (or the pseudogene TRBV3-2) and TRBJ1-1; D is possibly TRBD1 (6 bases). The TCR sequence derives from a human donor with active COVID-19. The donor label of this sample is uncertain. Here the CDR3 reads CASSDTPTGNTEAFF. The DNA of the CDR3 is TGTGCCAGCAGCGACACTCCGACAGGTAACACTGAAGCTTTCTTT.